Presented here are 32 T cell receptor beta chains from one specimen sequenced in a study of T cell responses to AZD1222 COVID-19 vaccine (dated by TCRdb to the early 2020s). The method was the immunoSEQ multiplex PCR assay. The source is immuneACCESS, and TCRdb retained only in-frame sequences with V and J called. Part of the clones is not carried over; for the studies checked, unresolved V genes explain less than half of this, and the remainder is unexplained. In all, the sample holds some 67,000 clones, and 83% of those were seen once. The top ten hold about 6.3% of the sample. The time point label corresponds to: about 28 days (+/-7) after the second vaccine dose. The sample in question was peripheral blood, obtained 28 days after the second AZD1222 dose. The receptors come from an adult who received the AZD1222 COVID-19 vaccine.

The CDR3 here is CASSPPGSTDTQYF. The CDR3 nucleotides read TGTGCCAGCTCACCACCGGGAAGCACAGATACGCAGTATTTT. This sequence joins TRBV18 and TRBJ2-3; D remains ambiguous. This CDR3 spans 14 amino acids. The V gene's germline CDR1 is KGHSH and CDR2 LQKENI. The ends were cut back, 0 bases at V and 0 bases at J, with 4 bases in the middle.

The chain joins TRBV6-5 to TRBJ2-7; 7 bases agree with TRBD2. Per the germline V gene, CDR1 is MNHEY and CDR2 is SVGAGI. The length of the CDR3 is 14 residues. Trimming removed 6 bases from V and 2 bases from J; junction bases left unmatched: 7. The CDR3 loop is CASRKGRGTYEQYF. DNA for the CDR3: TGTGCCAGCAGGAAAGGGAGGGGAACCTACGAGCAGTACTTC.

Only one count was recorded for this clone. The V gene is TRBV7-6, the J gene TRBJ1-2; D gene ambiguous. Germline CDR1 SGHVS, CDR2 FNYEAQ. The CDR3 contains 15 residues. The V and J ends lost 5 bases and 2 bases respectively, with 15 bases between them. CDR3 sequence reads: CASSPPGSRNYGYTF. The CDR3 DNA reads TGTGCCAGCAGCCCCCCGGGGTCTCGAAACTATGGCTACACCTTC.

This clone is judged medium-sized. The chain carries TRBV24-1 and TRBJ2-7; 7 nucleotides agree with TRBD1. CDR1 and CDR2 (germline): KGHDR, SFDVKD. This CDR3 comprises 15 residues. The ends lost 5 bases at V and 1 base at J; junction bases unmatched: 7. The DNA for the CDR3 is TGTGCCACCAGTGCCCAGGACAGGTTGTCCTACGAGCAGTACTTC. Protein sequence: CATSAQDRLSYEQYF.

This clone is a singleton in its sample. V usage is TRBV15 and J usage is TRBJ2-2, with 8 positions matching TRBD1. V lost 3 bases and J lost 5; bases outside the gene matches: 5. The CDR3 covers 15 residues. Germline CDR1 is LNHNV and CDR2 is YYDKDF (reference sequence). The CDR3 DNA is TGTGCCACCAGCAGGGACAGGGCAGGTACCGGGGAGCTGTTTTTT. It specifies CATSRDRAGTGELFF.

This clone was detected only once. The CDR3 region is CASSQAPRTVNEKLFF. CDR3 bases: TGCGCCAGCAGCCAGGCACCTAGGACAGTTAATGAAAAACTGTTTTTT. The rearrangement joins TRBV4-1 to TRBJ1-4; TRBD1 might be the D (6 bases). The CDR3 length is 16 residues. Trimming removed 3 bases from V and 4 bases from J, with 15 bases in between. Germline lookup yields CDR1 MGHRA and CDR2 YSYEKL.

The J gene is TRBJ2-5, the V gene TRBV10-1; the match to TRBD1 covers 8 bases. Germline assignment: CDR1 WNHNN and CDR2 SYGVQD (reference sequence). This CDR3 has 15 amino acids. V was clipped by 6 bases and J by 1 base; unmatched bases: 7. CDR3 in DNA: TGCGCCAGCAGCGACCGGGACAGGATCCAAGAGACCCAGTACTTC. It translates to CASSDRDRIQETQYF.

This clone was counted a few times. The CDR3 region has the DNA TGTGCCAGCAGCTTAGCGGACAGGCCAGGGAGCCAAGAGACCCAGTACTTC. Translated: CASSLADRPGSQETQYF. J is TRBJ2-5 and V is TRBV7-9; 7 bases agree with TRBD1. CDR1 is SEHNR, CDR2 FQNEAQ, per germline (reference sequence). J gave up 1 base and V 0 bases, and 8 bases lay outside the gene matches. The CDR3 length is 17 residues.

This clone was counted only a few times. CDR3 in amino acids: CASSQDNPVGGEEQYF. Here the CDR3 DNA reads TGTGCCAGCAGCCAAGATAACCCCGTGGGGGGGGAGGAGCAGTACTTC. This chain connects TRBV3-1 (or the pseudogene TRBV3-2) to TRBJ2-7; 7 positions match TRBD2. CDR1 and CDR2 (germline): LGHDT, YNNKEL (reference sequence). The CDR3 length is 16 residues. Trimming took 0 bases from V and 7 from J; bases not matched to a gene: 12.

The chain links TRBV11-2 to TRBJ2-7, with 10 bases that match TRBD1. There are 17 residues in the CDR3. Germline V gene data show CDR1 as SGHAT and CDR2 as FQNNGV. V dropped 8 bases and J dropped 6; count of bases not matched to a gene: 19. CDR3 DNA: TGTGCCAGCGGGGCCCGACGGACCAGGACAGGGGGGCCCGAGCAGTACTTC. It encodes CASGARRTRTGGPEQYF.

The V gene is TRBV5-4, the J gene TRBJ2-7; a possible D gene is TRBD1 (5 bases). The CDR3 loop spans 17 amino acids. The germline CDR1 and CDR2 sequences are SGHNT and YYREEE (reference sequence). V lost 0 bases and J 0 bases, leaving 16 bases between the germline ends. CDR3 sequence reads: CASSLGDSQTSSYEQYF. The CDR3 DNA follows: TGTGCCAGCAGCTTGGGCGACAGCCAGACGAGCTCCTACGAGCAGTACTTC.

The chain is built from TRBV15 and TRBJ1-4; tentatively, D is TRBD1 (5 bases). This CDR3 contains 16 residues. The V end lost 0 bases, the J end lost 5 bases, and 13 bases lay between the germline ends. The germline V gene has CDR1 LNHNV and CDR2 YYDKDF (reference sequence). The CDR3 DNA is TGTGCCACCAGCAGAGATTACGGGGGTGAGAATGAAAAACTGTTTTTT. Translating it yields CATSRDYGGENEKLFF.

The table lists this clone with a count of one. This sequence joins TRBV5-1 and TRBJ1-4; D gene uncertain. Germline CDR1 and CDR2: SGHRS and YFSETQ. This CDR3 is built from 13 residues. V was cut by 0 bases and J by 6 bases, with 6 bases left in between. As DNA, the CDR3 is TGCGCCAGCAGCTTGGCGGCAGATGAAAAACTGTTTTTT. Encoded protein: CASSLAADEKLFF. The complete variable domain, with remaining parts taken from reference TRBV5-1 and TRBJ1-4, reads KAGVTQTPRYLIKTRGQQVTLSCSPISGHRSVSWYQQTPGQGLQFLFEYFSETQRNKGNFPGRFSGRQFSNSRSEMNVSTLELGDSALYLCASSLAADEKLFFGSGTQLSVL.

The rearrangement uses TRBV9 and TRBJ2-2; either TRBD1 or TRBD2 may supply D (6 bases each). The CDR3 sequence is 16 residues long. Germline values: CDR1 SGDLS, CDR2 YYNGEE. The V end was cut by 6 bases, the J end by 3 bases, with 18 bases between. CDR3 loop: CASTPEGGPYTGELFF. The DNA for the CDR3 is TGTGCCAGCACCCCAGAAGGGGGGCCGTACACCGGGGAGCTGTTTTTT.

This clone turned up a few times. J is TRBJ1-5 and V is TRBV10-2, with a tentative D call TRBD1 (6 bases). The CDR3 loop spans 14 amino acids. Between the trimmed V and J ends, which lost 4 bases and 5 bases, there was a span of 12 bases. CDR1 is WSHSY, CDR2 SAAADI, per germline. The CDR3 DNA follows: TGCGCCAGCAGTGCGGGACAAAGGGATCAGCCCCAGCATTTT. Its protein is CASSAGQRDQPQHF.

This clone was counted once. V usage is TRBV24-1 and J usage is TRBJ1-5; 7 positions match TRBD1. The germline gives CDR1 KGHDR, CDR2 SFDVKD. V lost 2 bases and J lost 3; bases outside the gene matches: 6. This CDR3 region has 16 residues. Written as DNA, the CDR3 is TGTGCCACCAGTGATTCTGGGACAGTCAACAATCAGCCCCAGCATTTT. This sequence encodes CATSDSGTVNNQPQHF.

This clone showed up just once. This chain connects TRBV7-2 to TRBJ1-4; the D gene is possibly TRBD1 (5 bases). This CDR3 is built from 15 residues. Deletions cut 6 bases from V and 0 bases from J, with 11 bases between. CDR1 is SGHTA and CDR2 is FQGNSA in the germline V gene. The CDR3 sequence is CASRVTRATNEKLFF. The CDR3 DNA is TGTGCCAGCAGGGTGACCAGGGCAACTAATGAAAAACTGTTTTTT.

Written as DNA, the CDR3 is TGTGCCAGCAGCTTAAGTCAGGGTCTGAACACTGAAGCTTTCTTT. Protein: CASSLSQGLNTEAFF. The rearrangement links TRBV13 to TRBJ1-1; possible D gene TRBD1, 5 bases. The V and J ends lost 2 bases and 0 bases respectively, with 10 bases between them. Germline V gene lookup returns CDR1 PRHDT and CDR2 FYEKMQ (reference sequence). The CDR3 sequence is 15 residues long.

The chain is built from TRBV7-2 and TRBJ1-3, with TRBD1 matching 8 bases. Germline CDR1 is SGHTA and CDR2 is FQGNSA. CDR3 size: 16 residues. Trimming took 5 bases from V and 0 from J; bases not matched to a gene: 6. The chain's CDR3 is CASSPRTGLSGNTIYF. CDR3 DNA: TGTGCCAGCAGCCCGCGGACAGGGCTCTCTGGAAACACCATATATTTT.

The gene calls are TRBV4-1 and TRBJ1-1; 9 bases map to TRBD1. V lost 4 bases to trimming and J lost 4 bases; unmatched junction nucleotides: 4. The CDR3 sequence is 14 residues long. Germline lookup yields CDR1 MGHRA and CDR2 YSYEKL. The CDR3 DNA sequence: TGCGCCAGCAGCCTACGACAGGGGGTCACTGAAGCTTTCTTT. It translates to CASSLRQGVTEAFF.

CDR3 nucleotide sequence: TGTGCCAGCAGCTTGGGACAGGGCAACACTGAAGCTTTCTTT. Its protein is CASSLGQGNTEAFF. The rearrangement links TRBV11-3 to TRBJ1-1; 9 bases are a match to TRBD1. In germline, CDR1 is SGHNT, CDR2 YENEEA. CDR3 length: 14 residues. The junction had 1 base not matched to a gene; V was cut back by 3 bases and J by 2 bases.

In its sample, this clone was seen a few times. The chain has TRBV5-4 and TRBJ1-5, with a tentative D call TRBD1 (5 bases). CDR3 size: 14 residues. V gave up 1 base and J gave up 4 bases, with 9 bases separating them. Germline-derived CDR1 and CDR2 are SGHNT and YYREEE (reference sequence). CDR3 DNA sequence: TGTGCCAGCAGCTTGCAAGGGGAAAATCAGCCCCAGCATTTT. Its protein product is CASSLQGENQPQHF.

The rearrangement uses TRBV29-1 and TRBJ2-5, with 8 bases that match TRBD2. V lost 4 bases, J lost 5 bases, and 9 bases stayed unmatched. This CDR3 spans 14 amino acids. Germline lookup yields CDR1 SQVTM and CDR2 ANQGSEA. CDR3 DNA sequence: TGCAGCGTTGTCCGGGACACGGGAGGGGAGACCCAGTACTTC. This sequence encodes CSVVRDTGGETQYF.

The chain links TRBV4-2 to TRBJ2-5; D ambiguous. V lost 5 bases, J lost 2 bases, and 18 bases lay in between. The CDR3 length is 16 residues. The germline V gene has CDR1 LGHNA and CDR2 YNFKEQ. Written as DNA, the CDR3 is TGTGCCAGCAGCGAAGTGGACCCAATCGGACAAGAGACCCAGTACTTC. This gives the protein CASSEVDPIGQETQYF.

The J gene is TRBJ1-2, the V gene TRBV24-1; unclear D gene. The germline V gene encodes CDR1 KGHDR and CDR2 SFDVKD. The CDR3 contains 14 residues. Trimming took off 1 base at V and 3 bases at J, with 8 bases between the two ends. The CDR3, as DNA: TGTGCCACCAGTGATTTCGGTCAGCACTATGGCTACACCTTC. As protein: CATSDFGQHYGYTF.

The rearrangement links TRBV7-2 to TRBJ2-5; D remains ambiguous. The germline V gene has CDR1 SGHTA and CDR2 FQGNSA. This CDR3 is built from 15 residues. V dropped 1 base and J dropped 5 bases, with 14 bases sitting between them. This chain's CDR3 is CASSLVRAPRETQYF. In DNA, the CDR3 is TGTGCCAGCAGCTTAGTCCGTGCCCCAAGGGAGACCCAGTACTTC.

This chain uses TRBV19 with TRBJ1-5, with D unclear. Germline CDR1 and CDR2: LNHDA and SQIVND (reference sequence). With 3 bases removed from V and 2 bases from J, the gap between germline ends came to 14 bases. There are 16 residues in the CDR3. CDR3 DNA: TGTGCCAGTAGTATTACGGCGGCGGGAGGCAATCAGCCCCAGCATTTT. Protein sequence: CASSITAAGGNQPQHF.

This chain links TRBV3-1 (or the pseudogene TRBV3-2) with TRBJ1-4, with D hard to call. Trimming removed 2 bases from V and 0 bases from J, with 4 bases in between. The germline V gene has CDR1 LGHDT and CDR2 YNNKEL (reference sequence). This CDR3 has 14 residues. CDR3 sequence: CASSQPATNEKLFF. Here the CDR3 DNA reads TGTGCCAGCAGCCAACCTGCAACTAATGAAAAACTGTTTTTT.

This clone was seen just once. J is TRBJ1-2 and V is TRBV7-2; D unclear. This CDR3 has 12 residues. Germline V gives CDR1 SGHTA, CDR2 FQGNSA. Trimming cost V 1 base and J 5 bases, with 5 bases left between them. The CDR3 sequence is CASSLERYGYTF. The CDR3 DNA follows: TGTGCCAGCAGCTTAGAACGGTATGGCTACACCTTC.

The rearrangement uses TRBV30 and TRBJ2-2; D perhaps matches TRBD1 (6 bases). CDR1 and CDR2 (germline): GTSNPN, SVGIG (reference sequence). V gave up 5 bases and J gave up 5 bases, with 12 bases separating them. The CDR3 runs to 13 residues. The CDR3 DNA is TGTGCCTGGCACGAGGGGGAAACCGGGGAGCTGTTTTTT. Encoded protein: CAWHEGETGELFF.

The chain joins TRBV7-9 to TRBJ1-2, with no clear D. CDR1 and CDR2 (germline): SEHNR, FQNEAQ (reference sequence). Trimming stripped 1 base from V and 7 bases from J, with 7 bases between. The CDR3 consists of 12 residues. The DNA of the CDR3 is TGTGCCAGCAGCTTAGGCCCCGGTGGCTACACCTTC. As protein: CASSLGPGGYTF.

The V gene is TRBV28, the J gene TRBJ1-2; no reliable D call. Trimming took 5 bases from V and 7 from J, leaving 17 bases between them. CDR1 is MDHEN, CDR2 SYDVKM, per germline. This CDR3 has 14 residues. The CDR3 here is CASSLQHLYGGYTF. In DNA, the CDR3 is TGTGCCAGCAGTCTCCAACACCTTTACGGTGGCTACACCTTC.